The 27 T cell receptor beta chains reported below all come from one sample, sequenced in a study of CD8+ T cells in alopecia areata. Treatment indicated: oral pan-JAK inhibitor, 5-10 mg twice daily. Isolated RNA was reverse transcribed into cDNA used as the sequencing template. Here immunoSEQ multiplex PCR was the method, and the copy in TCRdb shows in-frame clones only, minus some. The table records about 92,000 clones, about 44% of them present only once. Specimen: CD8+ T cells sorted from blood, collected at week 24, from a patient treated with tofacitinib. All receptors derive from a human donor with alopecia areata.

This chain uses TRBV23-1 with TRBJ1-4, with unresolved D. TRBV23-1 qualifies as an ORF whose function is uncertain. CDR3 length equals 15 residues. V lost 0 bases and J 7 bases, leaving 12 bases between the germline ends. CDR3: CASSQSNPWVEKLFF. As DNA, the CDR3 is TGCGCCAGCAGTCAATCGAACCCTTGGGTTGAAAAACTGTTTTTT.

This chain links TRBV28 with TRBJ2-5; 8 bases are a match to TRBD1. The CDR3 contains 17 residues. V shed 5 bases, J shed 1 base, and the junction held 12 bases outside the gene matches. Germline CDR1 and CDR2: MDHEN and SYDVKM. The CDR3 DNA follows: TGTGCCAGCAGTCGGACAGGGATTGGGTTTGGCCAAGAGACCCAGTACTTC. Its protein product is CASSRTGIGFGQETQYF.

This chain connects TRBV7-9 to TRBJ2-5; D gene unclear. The CDR3 sequence is 14 residues long. Germline-derived CDR1 and CDR2 are SEHNR and FQNEAQ (reference sequence). V gave up 1 base and J gave up 1 base, with 7 bases separating them. The CDR3 protein is CASSLVQSQETQYF. CDR3 in DNA: TGTGCCAGCAGCTTAGTTCAGAGCCAAGAGACCCAGTACTTC.

A word on this clone: A read error likely explains this, since a far larger clone differs by one base. This sequence joins TRBV7-2 and TRBJ2-1, with D unresolved. The V gene's germline CDR1 is SGHTA and CDR2 FQGNSA. The germline V and J ends were trimmed by 0 bases and 10 bases, with 10 bases remaining between them. The CDR3 contains 13 residues. In DNA, the CDR3 is TGTGCCAGCAGCTTAGCAACAATCTACGAGCAGTTCTTC. Translating it yields CASSLATIYEQFF.

In its sample, this clone was seen a few times. The V and J genes are TRBV27 and TRBJ1-1; 9 bases are a match to TRBD1. This CDR3 is built from 15 residues. CDR1 and CDR2 from the germline V gene are MNHEY and SMNVEV (reference sequence). Trimming at V came to 2 bases and at J to 3 bases, leaving 4 bases not matched to a gene. The CDR3: CASSLTGTGYTEAFF. The CDR3 DNA reads TGTGCCAGCAGTTTAACCGGGACAGGGTACACTGAAGCTTTCTTT.

This chain links TRBV4-1 with TRBJ2-7; D unclear. Germline V gene sequence: CDR1 MGHRA, CDR2 YSYEKL. This CDR3 contains 16 residues. V was shortened by 0 bases and J by 0 bases, with 12 bases between the two germline ends. CDR3 in amino acids: CASSQDIAESSYEQYF. Here the CDR3 DNA reads TGCGCCAGCAGCCAAGATATTGCGGAAAGCTCCTACGAGCAGTACTTC.

This clone was observed a handful of times. The V gene is TRBV7-9, the J gene TRBJ1-5; 7 bases align to TRBD1. V shed 4 bases and J 7 bases; nucleotides not matched to a gene: 4. The CDR3 length is 13 residues. Germline lookup yields CDR1 SEHNR and CDR2 FQNEAQ (reference sequence). The CDR3 nucleotides are TGTGCCAGCAGCTCAGGGGGGGGACAGCCCCAGCATTTT. Residues: CASSSGGGQPQHF.

The chain links TRBV6-5 to TRBJ2-1; D gene ambiguous. V lost 9 bases to trimming and J lost 3 bases, with 6 bases between them. Germline loops: CDR1 MNHEY, CDR2 SVGAGI. The CDR3 has 11 amino acids. The CDR3 is CASGIYNEQFF. For the CDR3, the DNA is TGTGCCAGTGGGATCTACAATGAGCAGTTCTTC.

J is TRBJ2-7 and V is TRBV13; no clear D. CDR1 PRHDT and CDR2 FYEKMQ come from the germline V gene (reference sequence). The CDR3 is 12 amino acids. V was pared by 4 bases and J by 2 bases, with 6 bases between. Written as DNA, the CDR3 is TGTGCCAGCAGCTACCAAGCCTACGAGCAGTACTTC. Its translation: CASSYQAYEQYF. The entire variable domain, with the rest obtained from reference TRBV13 and TRBJ2-7, is as follows: AAGVIQSPRHLIKEKRETATLKCYPIPRHDTVYWYQQGPGQDPQFLISFYEKMQSDKGSIPDRFSAQQFSDYHSELNMSSLELGDSALYFCASSYQAYEQYFGPGTRLTVT.

Ten or more counts support this clone. The chain links TRBV10-2 to TRBJ2-4, with D perhaps TRBD2 (6 bases). V gave up 0 bases and J gave up 1 base, with 10 bases separating them. CDR3 length equals 16 residues. Germline values: CDR1 WSHSY, CDR2 SAAADI. The CDR3 is CASSESGGMAKNIQYF. The DNA for the CDR3 is TGCGCCAGCAGTGAGTCGGGCGGGATGGCCAAAAACATTCAGTACTTC.

This clone appeared a single time. The chain carries TRBV30 and TRBJ2-1; possibly TRBD1 or TRBD2 for D (5 bases each). Germline-derived CDR1 and CDR2 are GTSNPN and SVGIG (reference sequence). There are 11 residues in the CDR3. Trimming pared 0 bases from V and 8 bases from J, leaving 5 bases between. CDR3 nucleotide sequence: TGTGCCTGGAGTGTGGGGGATGAGCAGTTCTTC. This gives the protein CAWSVGDEQFF.

This clone was counted between two and nine times. V usage is TRBV29-1 and J usage is TRBJ2-7; 9 positions agree with TRBD1. The junction had 10 bases not matched to a gene; V was cut back by 4 bases and J by 3 bases. The V gene's germline CDR1 is SQVTM and CDR2 ANQGSEA. The CDR3 totals 15 residues. The CDR3 is CSVGSRGTGYYEQYF. For the CDR3, the DNA is TGCAGCGTTGGCTCTAGGGGGACAGGGTACTACGAGCAGTACTTC.

This chain joins TRBV28 and TRBJ2-7; D is unresolved. Germline-derived CDR1 and CDR2 are MDHEN and SYDVKM. The length of the CDR3 is 13 residues. V was clipped by 8 bases and J by 2 bases, with 13 bases between them. The CDR3 nucleotides read TGTGCCAGCGCTCCGGAGAGTCCCTACGAGCAGTACTTC. It specifies CASAPESPYEQYF.

J is TRBJ2-6 and V is TRBV29-1, with 9 bases fitting TRBD1. The germline V gene has CDR1 SQVTM and CDR2 ANQGSEA. The junction had 10 bases not matched to a gene; V was cut back by 4 bases and J by 3 bases. This CDR3 is built from 17 residues. CDR3 protein: CSVGAGQGYSGANVLTF. The CDR3 nucleotides read TGCAGCGTTGGGGCGGGACAGGGTTACAGTGGGGCCAACGTCCTGACTTTC.

The V gene is TRBV7-2, the J gene TRBJ1-2; 7 positions match TRBD1. Germline V lookup: CDR1 SGHTA, CDR2 FQGNSA. The ends lost 7 bases at V and 4 bases at J; junction bases unmatched: 18. The CDR3 length is 17 residues. Written as DNA, the CDR3 is TGTGCCAGCAACCCTATCCAGGGGGGCGTGGTGTCCTATGGCTACACCTTC. Its protein product is CASNPIQGGVVSYGYTF.

The rearrangement links TRBV5-1 to TRBJ2-7; 9 bases align to TRBD2. Germline assignment: CDR1 SGHRS and CDR2 YFSETQ. V lost 7 bases to trimming and J lost 0 bases; unmatched junction nucleotides: 8. The CDR3 sequence is 15 residues long. The CDR3 nucleotides read TGCGCCAGCGGGGGTCGCGGGAGGGACTCCTACGAGCAGTACTTC. As protein: CASGGRGRDSYEQYF.

The V gene is TRBV23-1, the J gene TRBJ2-1; 11 nucleotides agree with TRBD2. TRBV23-1 is identified as an open reading frame with a role that is uncertain. This CDR3 spans 15 amino acids. With 6 bases clipped from V and 4 bases from J, the junction kept 5 bases outside the gene matches. The CDR3: CASRELAGDYNEQFF. The CDR3 nucleotides are TGCGCCAGCAGGGAACTAGCGGGGGATTACAATGAGCAGTTCTTC.

The genes are TRBV7-9 and TRBJ1-3; D not certain. Per germline, CDR1 SEHNR and CDR2 FQNEAQ (reference sequence). The CDR3 is 15 residues long. V shed 1 base and J shed 4 bases, with 11 bases lying between them. Here the CDR3 reads CASSLGPVSGNTIYF. The CDR3 nucleotides are TGTGCCAGCAGCTTAGGTCCAGTTTCAGGAAACACCATATATTTT.

The chain joins TRBV2 to TRBJ2-1; D remains unclear. Trimming shortened V by 3 bases and J by 1 base, and 4 bases separated the two germline ends. The CDR3 covers 13 residues. Germline assignment: CDR1 SNHLY and CDR2 FYNNEI. CDR3 coding DNA: TGTGCCAGCAGTGAGGAATCCTACAATGAGCAGTTCTTC. Its translation is CASSEESYNEQFF.

This clone was seen a handful of times. The chain joins TRBV11-2 to TRBJ2-3; D unclear. CDR1 is SGHAT and CDR2 is FQNNGV in the germline V gene. The length of the CDR3 is 14 residues. Trimming shortened V by 0 bases and J by 4 bases, and 8 bases separated the two germline ends. Written as DNA, the CDR3 is TGTGCCAGCAGCTTAGATCACCCGGCAGATACGCAGTATTTT. The encoded protein is CASSLDHPADTQYF.

This clone has only a few counts. The genes are TRBV29-1 and TRBJ2-1, with D uncertain. The germline gives CDR1 SQVTM, CDR2 ANQGSEA. With 3 bases removed from V and 0 bases from J, the gap between germline ends came to 12 bases. This CDR3 is built from 15 residues. This CDR3 is CSVEGYQSSYNEQFF. The CDR3 DNA sequence: TGCAGCGTTGAGGGCTATCAGAGCTCCTACAATGAGCAGTTCTTC.

The V call is TRBV7-9, the J call TRBJ2-4; 8 bases are shared with TRBD2. With V trimmed by 4 bases and J by 7 bases, 15 bases remained unmatched. CDR3 length: 17 residues. Germline CDR1 SEHNR, CDR2 FQNEAQ (reference sequence). The CDR3 reads CASSSQAAGAQSNIQYF. In nucleotides, the CDR3 is TGTGCCAGCAGCTCACAAGCAGCGGGAGCTCAGAGTAACATTCAGTACTTC.

The chain combines TRBV29-1 with TRBJ2-5; 9 bases are a match to TRBD1. CDR1 is SQVTM, CDR2 ANQGSEA, per germline. The CDR3 spans 15 residues. V was clipped by 7 bases and J by 4 bases; unmatched bases: 13. The CDR3 region has the DNA TGCAGCGCCGCATCCGGGACAGGGTTCTTAGAGACCCAGTACTTC. Translated: CSAASGTGFLETQYF. Full variable domain (missing parts from reference TRBV29-1 and TRBJ2-5): SAVISQKPSRDICQRGTSLTIQCQVDSQVTMMFWYRQQPGQSLTLIATANQGSEATYESGFVIDKFPISRPNLTFSTLTVSNMSPEDSSIYLCSAASGTGFLETQYFGPGTRLLVL.

This chain connects TRBV4-1 to TRBJ2-7, with 8 bases lining up with TRBD2. The CDR3 has 15 residues. The J segment lost 2 bases and the V segment lost 4 bases, leaving 7 bases of the junction unmatched. The V gene's germline CDR1 is MGHRA and CDR2 YSYEKL. The CDR3 sequence is CASSRVAGNTYEQYF. The DNA for the CDR3 is TGCGCCAGCAGCCGAGTAGCGGGAAATACCTACGAGCAGTACTTC.

This clone showed up just once. The V call is TRBV2, the J call TRBJ2-7; D gene uncertain. Germline CDR1 reads SNHLY; CDR2 reads FYNNEI. The CDR3 has 16 amino acids. Trimming left V 7 bases short and J 0 bases short, with 19 bases between. As DNA, the CDR3 is TGTGCCAGCATGGGTCCGGAAGAAAGAAGCTCCTACGAGCAGTACTTC. It yields the protein CASMGPEERSSYEQYF. The whole variable domain, remainder taken from reference TRBV2 and TRBJ2-7, is EPEVTQTPSHQVTQMGQEVILRCVPISNHLYFYWYRQILGQKVEFLVSFYNNEISEKSEIFDDQFSVERPDGSNFTLKIRSTKLEDSAMYFCASMGPEERSSYEQYFGPGTRLTVT.

The chain combines TRBV30 with TRBJ2-3; D is ambiguous. Deletions cut 4 bases from V and 3 bases from J, with 8 bases between. The CDR3 contains 12 residues. The germline V gene encodes CDR1 GTSNPN and CDR2 SVGIG (reference sequence). As DNA, the CDR3 is TGTGCCTGGATGGTCTTGACAGATACGCAGTATTTT. This sequence encodes CAWMVLTDTQYF.

This clone was detected only a few times. V is TRBV5-8 and J is TRBJ2-5, with TRBD2 as a possible D gene (5 bases). Germline lookup yields CDR1 SGHTS and CDR2 YDEGEE. Trimming shortened V by 5 bases and J by 3 bases, and 11 bases separated the two germline ends. The CDR3 is 13 amino acids. DNA for the CDR3: TGTGCCAGCAGGTGGACTTCGGAAGAGACCCAGTACTTC. It yields the protein CASRWTSEETQYF.